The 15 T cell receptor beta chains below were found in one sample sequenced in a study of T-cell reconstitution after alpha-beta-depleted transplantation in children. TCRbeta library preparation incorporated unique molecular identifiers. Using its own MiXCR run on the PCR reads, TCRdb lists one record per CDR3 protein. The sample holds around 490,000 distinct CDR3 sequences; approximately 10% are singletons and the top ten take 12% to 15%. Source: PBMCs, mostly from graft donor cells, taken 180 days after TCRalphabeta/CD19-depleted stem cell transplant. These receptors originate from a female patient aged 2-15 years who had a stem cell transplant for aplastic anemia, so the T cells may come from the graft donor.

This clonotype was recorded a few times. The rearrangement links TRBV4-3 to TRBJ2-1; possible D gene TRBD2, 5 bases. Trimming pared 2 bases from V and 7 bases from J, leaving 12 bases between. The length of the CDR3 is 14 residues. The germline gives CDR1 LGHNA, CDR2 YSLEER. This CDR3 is CASSQRAGWNEQFF. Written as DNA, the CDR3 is TGCGCCAGCAGCCAACGCGCGGGTTGGAATGAGCAGTTCTTC.

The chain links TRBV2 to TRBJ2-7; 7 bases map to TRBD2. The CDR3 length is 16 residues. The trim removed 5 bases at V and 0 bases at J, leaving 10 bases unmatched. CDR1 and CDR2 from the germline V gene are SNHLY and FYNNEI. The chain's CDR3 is CASSSRLAPHSYEQYV. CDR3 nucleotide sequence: TGTGCCAGCAGTAGCCGACTAGCCCCTCACTCCTACGAGCAGTACGTC.

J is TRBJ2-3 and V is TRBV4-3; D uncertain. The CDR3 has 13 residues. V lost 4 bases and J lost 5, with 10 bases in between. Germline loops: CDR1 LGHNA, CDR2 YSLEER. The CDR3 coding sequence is TGCGCCAGCAGCCCCAAACATGAAGATACGCAGTATTTT. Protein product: CASSPKHEDTQYF.

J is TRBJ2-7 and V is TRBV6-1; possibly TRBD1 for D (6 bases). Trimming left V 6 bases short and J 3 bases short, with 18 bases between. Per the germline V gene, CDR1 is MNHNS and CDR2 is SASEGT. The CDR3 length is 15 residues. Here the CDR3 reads CASSDIWTAYYEQYF. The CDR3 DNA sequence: TGTGCCAGCAGCGACATATGGACAGCTTACTACGAGCAGTACTTC.

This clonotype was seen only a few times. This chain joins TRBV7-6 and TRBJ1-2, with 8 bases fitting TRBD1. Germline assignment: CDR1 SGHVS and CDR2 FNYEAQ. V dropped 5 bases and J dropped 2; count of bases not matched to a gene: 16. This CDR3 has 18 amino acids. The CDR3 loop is CASSILPGQEGNNYGYTF. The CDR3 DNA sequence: TGTGCCAGCAGCATTCTTCCGGGACAGGAGGGGAACAACTATGGCTACACCTTC. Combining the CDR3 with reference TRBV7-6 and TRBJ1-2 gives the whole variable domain GAGVSQSPRYKVTKRGQDVALRCDPISGHVSLYWYRQALGQGPEFLTYFNYEAQQDKSGLPNDRFSAERPEGSISTLTIQRTEQRDSAMYRCASSILPGQEGNNYGYTFGSGTRLTVV.

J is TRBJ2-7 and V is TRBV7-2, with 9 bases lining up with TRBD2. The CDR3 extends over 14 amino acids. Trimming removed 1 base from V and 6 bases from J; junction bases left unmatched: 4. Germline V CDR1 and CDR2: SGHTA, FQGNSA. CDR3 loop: CASSLDGTSSEQYV. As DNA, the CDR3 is TGTGCCAGCAGCTTAGATGGGACTAGCAGCGAGCAGTACGTC.

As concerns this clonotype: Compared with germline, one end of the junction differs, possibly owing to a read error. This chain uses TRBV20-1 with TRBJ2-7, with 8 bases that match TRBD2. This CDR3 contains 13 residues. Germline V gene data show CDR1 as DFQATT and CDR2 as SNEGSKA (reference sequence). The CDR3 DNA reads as TGCAGTGCTAGGCTCCTAGCGGGCTACGTGCAGTACTTC. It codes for CSARLLAGYVQYF.

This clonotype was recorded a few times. The CDR3 protein is CASSLGAGRTPLDNEQFF. The CDR3 coding sequence is TGTGCCAGCAGCTTAGGCGCGGGACGAACCCCTCTCGACAATGAGCAGTTCTTC. J is TRBJ2-1 and V is TRBV7-6, with TRBD2 as a possible D gene (6 bases). Germline lookup yields CDR1 SGHVS and CDR2 FNYEAQ. The CDR3 spans 18 residues. The ends were cut back, 1 base at V and 5 bases at J, with 21 bases in the middle.

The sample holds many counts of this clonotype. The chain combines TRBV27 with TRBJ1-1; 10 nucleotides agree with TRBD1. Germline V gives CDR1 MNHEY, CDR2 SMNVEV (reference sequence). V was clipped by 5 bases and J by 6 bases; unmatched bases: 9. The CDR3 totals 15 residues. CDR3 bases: TGTGCCAGCAGTCCCCGGGACAGGGGAATCTCTGAAGCTTTCTTT. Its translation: CASSPRDRGISEAFF.

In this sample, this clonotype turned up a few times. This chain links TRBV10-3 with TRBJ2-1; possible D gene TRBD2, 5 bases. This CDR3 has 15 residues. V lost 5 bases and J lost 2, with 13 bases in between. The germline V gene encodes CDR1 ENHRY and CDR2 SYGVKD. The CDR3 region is CAISLTRATYNEQFF. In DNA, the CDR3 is TGTGCCATCAGTCTTACTAGGGCGACCTACAATGAGCAGTTCTTC.

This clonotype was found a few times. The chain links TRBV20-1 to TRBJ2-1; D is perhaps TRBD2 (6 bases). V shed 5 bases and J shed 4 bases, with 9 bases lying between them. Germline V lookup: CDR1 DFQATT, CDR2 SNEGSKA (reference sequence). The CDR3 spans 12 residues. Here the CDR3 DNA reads TGCAGTGCTGCGGGACTGTACAATGAGCAGTTCTTC. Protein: CSAAGLYNEQFF.

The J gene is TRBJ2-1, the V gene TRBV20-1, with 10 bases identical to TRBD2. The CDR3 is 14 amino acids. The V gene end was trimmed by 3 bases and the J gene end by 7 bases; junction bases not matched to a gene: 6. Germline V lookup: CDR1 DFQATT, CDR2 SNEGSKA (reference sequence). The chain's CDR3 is CSARPSGRGNEQFF. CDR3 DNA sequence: TGCAGTGCTAGGCCAAGCGGGAGGGGGAATGAGCAGTTCTTC.

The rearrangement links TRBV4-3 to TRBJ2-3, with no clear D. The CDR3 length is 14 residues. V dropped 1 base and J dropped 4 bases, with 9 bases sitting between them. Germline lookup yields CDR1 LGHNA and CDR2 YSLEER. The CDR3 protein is CASSQGLVADTQYF. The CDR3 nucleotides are TGCGCCAGCAGCCAAGGGCTAGTCGCAGATACGCAGTATTTT.

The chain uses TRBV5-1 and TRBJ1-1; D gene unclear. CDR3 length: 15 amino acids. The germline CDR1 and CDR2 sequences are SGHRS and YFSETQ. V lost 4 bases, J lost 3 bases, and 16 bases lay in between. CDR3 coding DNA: TGCGCCAGCAGCCGAAGGACCCACGAGGACACTGAAGCTTTCTTT. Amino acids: CASSRRTHEDTEAFF.

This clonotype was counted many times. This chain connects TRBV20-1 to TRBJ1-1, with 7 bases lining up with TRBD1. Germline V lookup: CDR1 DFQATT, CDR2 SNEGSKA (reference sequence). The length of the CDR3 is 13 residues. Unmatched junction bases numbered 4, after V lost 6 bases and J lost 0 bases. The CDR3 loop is CSAGDSLNTEAFF. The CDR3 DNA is TGCAGTGCGGGGGACAGCTTGAACACTGAAGCTTTCTTT.